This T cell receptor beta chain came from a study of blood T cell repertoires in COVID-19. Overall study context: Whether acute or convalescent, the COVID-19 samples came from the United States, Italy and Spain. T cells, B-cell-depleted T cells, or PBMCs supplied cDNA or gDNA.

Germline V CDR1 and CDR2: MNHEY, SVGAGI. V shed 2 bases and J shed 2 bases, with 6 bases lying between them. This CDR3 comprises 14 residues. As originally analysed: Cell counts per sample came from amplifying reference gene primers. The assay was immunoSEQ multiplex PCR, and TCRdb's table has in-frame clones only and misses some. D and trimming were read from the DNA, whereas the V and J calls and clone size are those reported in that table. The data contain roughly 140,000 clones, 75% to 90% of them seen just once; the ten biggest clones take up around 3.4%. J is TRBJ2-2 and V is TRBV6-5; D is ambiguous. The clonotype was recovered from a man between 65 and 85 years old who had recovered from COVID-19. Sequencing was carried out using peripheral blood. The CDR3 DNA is TGTGCCAGCAGTTACCAGGTAAACACCGGGGAGCTGTTTTTT. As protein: CASSYQVNTGELFF.